Reported below is one T cell receptor (beta chain). Its antigen is not yet known. No qualities accompany the bases; no much larger clone lies one base away. TCRbeta CDR3 regions were amplified from genomic DNA by means of the immunoSEQ Assay, a bias-controlled multiplex PCR. Under the source paper's analysis protocol: Within the assay, amplification of reference gene primers was used to estimate how many nucleated cells each sample contained. Sequence reads were collapsed and filtered to measure the absolute abundance of every unique TCRbeta CDR3 rearrangement. For each sample, productive Simpson clonality was calculated as the square root of Simpson's diversity index over productive rearrangements. The table comes from immuneACCESS by way of TCRdb, which keeps in-frame sequences with V and J called. Part of the clones is missing from these tables; in studies checked, under half for an unresolved V gene and the rest for unknown reasons. The DNA gave D and trimming, while V, J and clone size come from that table. Within this sample are about 74,000 clones, with 88% of them counted one time only. The leading ten clones occupy 2.5% to 3.5% of the sample.

This record belongs to a study of blood T cell repertoires in COVID-19 (dated by TCRdb to 2020 to 2022). Turning to the overall study: Samples from collaborators originated in the United States, Italy and Spain and spanned both the acute and convalescent phases of COVID-19. Deeply sampled blood TCRbeta repertoires from subjects exposed to, actively infected with, or recovered from COVID-19 were included in the dataset. The repertoires were made available in a free public database intended to serve as a resource for research on the immune response to SARS-CoV-2. The material from the prospective study consisted of cDNA or gDNA derived from T cells, B-cell-depleted T cells, or PBMCs. The sample metadata nearly always contained a de-identified subject ID, COVID-19 status, age in years and sex. Samples came from the ongoing ImmuneRACE study (first 160 participants) plus 1,254 subjects from 6 global collaborators. HLA class I and class II types, where available, came from metadata supplied by the sample provider rather than from assay-based typing. Paper-wide results and their limitations: Clinical and demographic metadata were provided uncurated, with the amount varying by source and participant.

As encoded in the germline V gene, CDR1 is SGDLS while CDR2 is YYNGEE. From the cysteine through the phenylalanine, the CDR3 covers 16 amino acids. Solely the CDR3 DNA is kept, with 48 bases framed from the first base. Germline trimming amounts to 4 bases on V and 7 bases on J, with 9 as the count of junction bases outside the gene matches. Collaborating institutions collected whole blood in K2EDTA tubes following their own protocols. Collaborator samples were shipped for TCRbeta analysis as frozen whole blood, isolated PBMCs, or DNA extracted from either sample type. The chain links TRBV9 with TRBJ2-2; 11 central bases correspond to TRBD2. Material: peripheral blood. The source of this sequence is an older man with active or convalescent COVID-19. The sequence in DNA is TGTGCCAGCAGCCCCCTAGCGGGAGGAGCAAGCGGGGAGCTGTTTTTT. Its protein reads: CASSPLAGGASGELFF. Beyond the CDR3, the reference TRBV9 and TRBJ2-2 genes provide the residues; the full variable domain reads: DSGVTQTPKHLITATGQRVTLRCSPRSGDLSVYWYQQSLDQGLQFLIQYYNGEERAKGNILERFSAQQFPDLHSELNLSSLELGDSALYFCASSPLAGGASGELFFGEGSRLTVL.